The 14 T cell receptor beta chains below were found in one sample sequenced in a study of technical replicates of blood from a few donors (dated by TCRdb to about 2017). The library was built by means of the immunoSEQ multiplex PCR assay. The source is immuneACCESS, and TCRdb retained only in-frame sequences with V and J called. Part of the clones is not carried over; for the studies checked, unresolved V genes explain less than half of this, and the remainder is unexplained. The sample table contains 55,000 to 85,000 clones; only one count was recorded for roughly 96% of them. Of the sample, 0.21% is held by the ten largest clones. Input material: T cells isolated from PBMCs. Receptors originate from a human donor in good health.

This chain links TRBV4-1 with TRBJ1-4; 7 positions match TRBD1. The CDR3 sequence is 17 residues long. V dropped 5 bases and J dropped 0; count of bases not matched to a gene: 9. Germline CDR1 MGHRA, CDR2 YSYEKL. CDR3 sequence reads: CASSKGQSITTNEKLFF. In DNA form, the CDR3 reads TGCGCCAGCAGCAAGGGACAGTCGATTACAACTAATGAAAAACTGTTTTTT.

V is TRBV19 and J is TRBJ2-7; D unresolved. The CDR3 contains 14 residues. The germline gives CDR1 LNHDA, CDR2 SQIVND (reference sequence). Trimming removed 5 bases at V and 0 bases at J, with 11 bases between. In DNA form, the CDR3 reads TGTGCCAGTAGTCTCCGGGTTAGCTCCTACGAGCAGTACTTC. Protein sequence: CASSLRVSSYEQYF.

This chain links TRBV2 with TRBJ2-2; the match to TRBD2 covers 9 bases. CDR1 is SNHLY and CDR2 is FYNNEI in the germline V gene. The CDR3 totals 15 residues. V was pared by 6 bases and J by 5 bases, with 7 bases of the junction left unmatched. The CDR3 reads CASRKAGGGTGELFF. In DNA, the CDR3 is TGTGCCAGCAGAAAAGCGGGGGGTGGAACCGGGGAGCTGTTTTTT.

This rearrangement joins TRBV7-9 to TRBJ1-2, with D possibly TRBD1 on 5 matching bases. The CDR3 runs to 15 residues. V shed 4 bases and J shed 0 bases, with 12 bases lying between them. Germline V gene data show CDR1 as SEHNR and CDR2 as FQNEAQ (reference sequence). CDR3 amino acids: CASSSLSGANYGYTF. CDR3 DNA sequence: TGTGCCAGCAGCTCGCTATCGGGGGCTAACTATGGCTACACCTTC.

The chain carries TRBV14 and TRBJ1-2, with 10 bases aligning to TRBD1. The CDR3 sequence is 16 residues long. Germline CDR1 reads SGHDN; CDR2 reads FVKESK. Trimming at V came to 2 bases and at J to 8 bases, leaving 11 bases not matched to a gene. This chain's CDR3 is CASSQFSGTGERGYTF. The CDR3 DNA is TGTGCCAGCAGCCAATTTTCTGGGACAGGGGAGAGAGGCTACACCTTC.

The rearrangement joins TRBV29-1 to TRBJ1-4, with D perhaps TRBD1 (5 bases). In germline, CDR1 is SQVTM, CDR2 ANQGSEA. The CDR3 extends over 14 amino acids. With 6 bases removed from V and 4 bases from J, the gap between germline ends came to 15 bases. CDR3 nucleotide sequence: TGCAGCGTCGGCCGGGCAGGGCGTAATGAAAAACTGTTTTTT. Its translation: CSVGRAGRNEKLFF.

V usage is TRBV7-8 and J usage is TRBJ1-4; TRBD1 might be the D (5 bases). Deletions cut 8 bases from V and 4 bases from J, with 23 bases between. This CDR3 has 17 residues. Germline assignment: CDR1 SGHVS and CDR2 FQNEAQ. CDR3 residues: CASAIGRVMYVNEKLFF. CDR3 coding DNA: TGTGCCAGCGCCATTGGCAGGGTGATGTACGTTAATGAAAAACTGTTTTTT.

J is TRBJ2-5 and V is TRBV18; a weak D match, TRBD1 (6 bases). V was shortened by 5 bases and J by 3 bases, with 10 bases between the two germline ends. Germline V gives CDR1 KGHSH, CDR2 LQKENI. The CDR3 has 13 residues. The CDR3 is CASSSRTEETQYF. In DNA form, the CDR3 reads TGTGCCAGCTCATCACGGACAGAAGAGACCCAGTACTTC.

The chain couples TRBV5-1 to TRBJ1-3; tentatively, D is TRBD1 (6 bases). V was pared by 4 bases and J by 4 bases, with 18 bases between. This CDR3 region has 16 residues. Germline-derived CDR1 and CDR2 are SGHRS and YFSETQ. The CDR3 loop is CASSPHATTGGNTIYF. The CDR3 bases are TGCGCCAGCAGCCCCCATGCTACGACAGGCGGAAACACCATATATTTT. Drawing the rest from reference TRBV5-1 and TRBJ1-3, the complete variable domain is KAGVTQTPRYLIKTRGQQVTLSCSPISGHRSVSWYQQTPGQGLQFLFEYFSETQRNKGNFPGRFSGRQFSNSRSEMNVSTLELGDSALYLCASSPHATTGGNTIYFGEGSWLTVV.

This clone was recorded only once. The rearrangement links TRBV27 to TRBJ1-1, with D perhaps matching TRBD1 (5 bases). Deletions cut 10 bases from V and 4 bases from J, with 16 bases between. Germline V lookup: CDR1 MNHEY, CDR2 SMNVEV (reference sequence). The CDR3 totals 13 residues. CDR3 nucleotide sequence: TGTGCCACCTCTCTTCAGGGAAGCACTGAAGCTTTCTTT. Its translation is CATSLQGSTEAFF.

CDR3 bases: TGCGCCAGCAGCCAAGTATTGGACGGACACAATCAGCCCCAGCATTTT. Translated, it gives CASSQVLDGHNQPQHF. The chain is built from TRBV4-1 and TRBJ1-5; D might be TRBD1 (5 bases). Per the germline V gene, CDR1 is MGHRA and CDR2 is YSYEKL. The CDR3 is made up of 16 amino acids. The V and J ends lost 1 base and 3 bases respectively, with 13 bases between them.

The chain is built from TRBV27 and TRBJ2-7; TRBD2 matches at 7 bases. Germline values: CDR1 MNHEY, CDR2 SMNVEV (reference sequence). This CDR3 region has 14 residues. The V segment lost 7 bases and the J segment 5 bases; nucleotides outside the gene matches: 11. Written as DNA, the CDR3 is TGTGCCAGCACCGAGGGAGGGCGTATCGACGAGCAGTACTTC. This translates into CASTEGGRIDEQYF.

This chain connects TRBV6-1 to TRBJ2-5; tentatively, D is TRBD1 (5 bases). Germline CDR1 MNHNS, CDR2 SASEGT. V lost 4 bases and J lost 4, with 13 bases in between. The CDR3 spans 14 residues. This chain's CDR3 is CASSALAGSETQYF. The CDR3 DNA reads as TGTGCCAGCAGTGCGTTAGCAGGGTCAGAGACCCAGTACTTC.

The chain employs TRBV5-1 and TRBJ1-1; D might be TRBD1 (5 bases). Germline V CDR1 and CDR2: SGHRS, YFSETQ. The CDR3 spans 16 residues. Trimming shortened V by 0 bases and J by 1 base, and 13 bases separated the two germline ends. CDR3: CASSLVGGIANTEAFF. Written as DNA, the CDR3 is TGCGCCAGCAGCTTGGTCGGGGGGATTGCGAACACTGAAGCTTTCTTT.